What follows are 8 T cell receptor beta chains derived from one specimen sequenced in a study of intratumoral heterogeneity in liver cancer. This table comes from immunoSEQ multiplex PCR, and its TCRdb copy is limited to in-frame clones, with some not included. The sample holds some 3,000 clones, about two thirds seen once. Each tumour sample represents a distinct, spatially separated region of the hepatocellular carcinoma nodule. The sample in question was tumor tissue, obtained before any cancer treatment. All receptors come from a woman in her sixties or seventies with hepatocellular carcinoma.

CDR3 sequence (DNA): TGTGCCAGCAGCTTAGATAGGCAGTCCTACGAGCAGTACTTC. Its protein is CASSLDRQSYEQYF. The chain has TRBV7-9 and TRBJ2-7; D gene uncertain. Trimming left V 1 base short and J 1 base short, with 8 bases between. This CDR3 is built from 14 residues. Germline lookup yields CDR1 SEHNR and CDR2 FQNEAQ (reference sequence).

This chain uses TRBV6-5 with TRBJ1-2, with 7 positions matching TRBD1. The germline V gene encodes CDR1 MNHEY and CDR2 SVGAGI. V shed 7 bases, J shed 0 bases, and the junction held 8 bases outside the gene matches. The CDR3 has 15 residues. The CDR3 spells CASKDTGATNYGYTF. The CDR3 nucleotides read TGTGCCAGCAAAGACACAGGGGCGACTAACTATGGCTACACCTTC.

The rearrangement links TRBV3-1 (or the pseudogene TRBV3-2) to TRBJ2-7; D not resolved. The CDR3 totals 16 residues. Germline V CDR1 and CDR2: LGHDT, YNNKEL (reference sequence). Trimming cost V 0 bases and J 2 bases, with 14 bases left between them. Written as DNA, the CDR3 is TGTGCCAGCAGCCAAGAAATCCACCCCCTTACCTACGAGCAGTACTTC. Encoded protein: CASSQEIHPLTYEQYF.

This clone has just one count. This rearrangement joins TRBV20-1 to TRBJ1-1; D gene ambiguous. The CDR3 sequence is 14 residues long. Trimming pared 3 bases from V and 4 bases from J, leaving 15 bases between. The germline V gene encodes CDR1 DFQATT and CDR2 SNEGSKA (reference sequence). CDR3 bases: TGCAGTGCTAGTTCCACGTGGCGGCCCACTGAAGCTTTCTTT. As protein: CSASSTWRPTEAFF.

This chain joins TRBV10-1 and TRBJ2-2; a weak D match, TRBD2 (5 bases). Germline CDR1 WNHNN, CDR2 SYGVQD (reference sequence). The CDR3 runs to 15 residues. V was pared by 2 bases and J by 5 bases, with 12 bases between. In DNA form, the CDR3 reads TGCGCCAGCAGTGAGAGGACTCCCGGGACCGGGGAGCTGTTTTTT. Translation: CASSERTPGTGELFF.

CDR3 region: CASSPLEGWRGNQETQYF. In DNA, the CDR3 is TGTGCCAGCTCACCGCTCGAGGGGTGGCGAGGGAACCAAGAGACCCAGTACTTC. This chain connects TRBV18 to TRBJ2-5; either TRBD1 or TRBD2 may supply D (5 bases each). This CDR3 is 18 amino acids long. Trimming removed 3 bases from V and 0 bases from J, with 20 bases in between. In germline, CDR1 is KGHSH, CDR2 LQKENI.

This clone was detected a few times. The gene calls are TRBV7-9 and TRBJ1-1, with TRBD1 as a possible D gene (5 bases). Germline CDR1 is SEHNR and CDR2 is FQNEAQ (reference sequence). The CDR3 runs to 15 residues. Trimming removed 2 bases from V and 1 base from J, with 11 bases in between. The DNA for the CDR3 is TGTGCCAGCAGCTTATTAGGGGCCTCGAACACTGAAGCTTTCTTT. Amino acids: CASSLLGASNTEAFF.

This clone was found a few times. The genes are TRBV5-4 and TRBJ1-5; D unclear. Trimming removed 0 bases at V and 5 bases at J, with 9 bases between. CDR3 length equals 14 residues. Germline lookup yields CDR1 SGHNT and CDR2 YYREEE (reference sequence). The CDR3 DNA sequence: TGTGCCAGCAGCTTGGGGCCTATGGATCAGCCCCAGCATTTT. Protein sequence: CASSLGPMDQPQHF.